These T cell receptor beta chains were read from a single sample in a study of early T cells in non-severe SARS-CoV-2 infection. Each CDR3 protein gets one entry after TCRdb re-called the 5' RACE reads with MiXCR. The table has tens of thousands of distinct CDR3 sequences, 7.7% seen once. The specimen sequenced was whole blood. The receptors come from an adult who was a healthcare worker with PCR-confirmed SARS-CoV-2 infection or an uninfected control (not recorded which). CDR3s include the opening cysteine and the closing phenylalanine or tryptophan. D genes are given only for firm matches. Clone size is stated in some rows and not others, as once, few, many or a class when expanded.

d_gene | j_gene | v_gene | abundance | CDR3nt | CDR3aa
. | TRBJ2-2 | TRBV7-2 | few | TGTGCCAGCAGCTTAGCCAAGGGCGGGGAGCTGTTTTTT | CASSLAKGGELFF
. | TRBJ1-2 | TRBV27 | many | TGTGCCAGCAGTTTCCAGGGAACGGCTTACACCTTC | CASSFQGTAYTF
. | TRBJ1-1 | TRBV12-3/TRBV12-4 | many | TGTGCCAGCACTCTCCTCGCGAACACTGAAGCTTTCTTT | CASTLLANTEAFF
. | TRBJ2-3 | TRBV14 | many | TGTGCCAGCAGCCAAGTGGGTTCTCAGAATACGCAGTATTTT | CASSQVGSQNTQYF
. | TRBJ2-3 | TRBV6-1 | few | TGTGCCATTCAGCCGCTAGCGCAGACAGATACGCAGTATTTT | CAIQPLAQTDTQYF
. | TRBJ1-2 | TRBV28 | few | TGTGCCAGCAGCGCCGGTGGTAACTATGGCTACACCTTC | CASSAGGNYGYTF
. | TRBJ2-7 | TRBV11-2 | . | TGTGCCAGCAGCTTAGGGTTTAGCTCCTACGAGCAGTACTTC | CASSLGFSSYEQYF
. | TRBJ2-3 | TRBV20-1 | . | TGCAGTGCCCGGGACGCCCGGAGCACAGATACGCAGTATTTT | CSARDARSTDTQYF
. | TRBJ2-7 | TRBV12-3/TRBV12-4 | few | TGTGCCAGCAGCCTCCAAGGGCTAGAGTACGAGCAGTACTTC | CASSLQGLEYEQYF
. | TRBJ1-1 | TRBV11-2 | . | TGTGCCAGCAGCCGGACGGGGAACACTGAAGCTTTCTTT | CASSRTGNTEAFF
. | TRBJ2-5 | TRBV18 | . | TGTGCCAGCTCACCATTCGGCGAGACCCAGTACTTC | CASSPFGETQYF
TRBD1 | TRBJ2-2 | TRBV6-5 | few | TGTGCCAGCGGAACCTACAGGGGGCAGAGCACCGGGGAGCTGTTTTTT | CASGTYRGQSTGELFF
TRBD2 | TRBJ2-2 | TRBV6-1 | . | TGTGCCAGCAGAGGCCTAGCGGTCACCGGGGAGCTGTTTTTT | CASRGLAVTGELFF
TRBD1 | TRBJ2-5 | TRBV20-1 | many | TGCAGTGCTGGAGCCCGGGACAGGGATATTGGGACCCAGTACTTC | CSAGARDRDIGTQYF
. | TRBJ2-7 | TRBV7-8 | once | TGTGCCAGCAGCTTAGCCGCGGGGGCGCACAGCTCCTACGAGCAGTACTTC | CASSLAAGAHSSYEQYF
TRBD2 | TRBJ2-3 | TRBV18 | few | TGTGCCAGCTCACTAGGACTAGAGGCGACAGATACGCAGTATTTT | CASSLGLEATDTQYF
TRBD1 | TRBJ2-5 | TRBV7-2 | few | TGTGCCAGCAGCTTCCAATCAGGGGGCTTTGGAGAGACCCAGTACTTC | CASSFQSGGFGETQYF
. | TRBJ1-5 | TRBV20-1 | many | TGCAGTGCTAGTGGGGACGCCCGTAACAATCAGCCCCAGCATTTT | CSASGDARNNQPQHF
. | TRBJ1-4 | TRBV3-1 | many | TGTGCCAGCAGCCAACCCGTGGGCCGGGCTGAAAAACTGTTTTTT | CASSQPVGRAEKLFF
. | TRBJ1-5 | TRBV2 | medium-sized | TGTGCCAGCAACCGGGACAGCAATCAGCCCCAGCATTTT | CASNRDSNQPQHF
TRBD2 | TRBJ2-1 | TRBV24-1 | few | TGTGCCACCAGTGCCCCTGAAGGGAGCGGGAGGGCCTTGGAGCAGTTCTTC | CATSAPEGSGRALEQFF
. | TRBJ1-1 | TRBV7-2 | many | TGTGCCAGCAGCCCAACGCTACGGGCTGAAGCTTTCTTT | CASSPTLRAEAFF
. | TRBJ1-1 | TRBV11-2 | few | TGTGCCAGCAGCTTCCTTGGGGGTCGGGAAGGGACTGAAGCTTTCTTT | CASSFLGGREGTEAFF
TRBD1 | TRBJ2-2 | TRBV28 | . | TGTGCCAGCAGTTCTACAGGGGGAAGTGACACCGGGGAGCTGTTTTTT | CASSSTGGSDTGELFF
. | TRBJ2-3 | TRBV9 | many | TGTGCCAGCAGCGTAGAGAAACCCACAGATACGCAGTATTTT | CASSVEKPTDTQYF
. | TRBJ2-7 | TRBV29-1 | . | TGCAGCGTTGTTTCTGGAAAGTACGAGCAGTACTTC | CSVVSGKYEQYF
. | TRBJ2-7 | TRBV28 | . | TGTGCCAGCAGTCCGGAGGGCTACGAGCAGTACTTC | CASSPEGYEQYF
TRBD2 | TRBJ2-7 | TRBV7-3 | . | TGTGCCAGCAGCTTAAAAAGCGGGAGCTCCTACGAGCAGTACTTC | CASSLKSGSSYEQYF
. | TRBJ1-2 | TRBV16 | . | TGTGCCAGCAGCCTGACCGACAGCTATGGCTACACCTTC | CASSLTDSYGYTF
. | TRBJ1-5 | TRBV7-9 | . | TGTGCTAGCAGCTTAGGAGGGACCTCCGGCAATCAGCCCCAGCATTTT | CASSLGGTSGNQPQHF
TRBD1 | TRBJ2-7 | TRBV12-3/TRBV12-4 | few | TGTGCCAGCAGTCGACGGGACAGGTACGAGCAGTACTTC | CASSRRDRYEQYF
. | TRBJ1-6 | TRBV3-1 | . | TGTGCCAGCAGCCAGGGACTTAGGAGGTCCTCACCCCTCCACTTT | CASSQGLRRSSPLHF
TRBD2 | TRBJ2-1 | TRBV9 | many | TGTGCCAGCAGTATTAGCGGGAGAGCTGGTAATGAGCAGTTCTTC | CASSISGRAGNEQFF
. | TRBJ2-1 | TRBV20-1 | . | TGCAGTGCTAGAGAGGGGCACAATGAGCAGTTCTTC | CSAREGHNEQFF
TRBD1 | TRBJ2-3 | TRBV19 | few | TGTGCCTCCTCCCGGGACAGGGAACCCGATACGCAGTATTTT | CASSRDREPDTQYF
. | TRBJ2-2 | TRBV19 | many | TGTGCCAGTAGGCACACCGGGGAGCTGTTTTTT | CASRHTGELFF